This T cell receptor (beta chain) was documented in a study of naive and memory T cell subsets. There are 12 residues in the CDR3. CDR1 and CDR2 (germline): GTSNPN, SVGIG (reference sequence). V lost 4 bases, J lost 2 bases, and 7 bases lay in between. CD4+ T cell IFNgamma after overnight CMV lysate exposure gave donor CMV status. Cells stained for CD3, CD4, CD8, CD45RA and CD27 were sorted into four subsets. The beta constant-region primer was an equimolar mix of two oligonucleotides covering TRBC1 and TRBC2. A 12-nucleotide UMI and the SP2 primer were added to the cDNA 3' end by oligonucleotide ligation. The ligated cDNA underwent four PCR rounds using SP2 and nested alpha and beta constant-region primers. One entry per CDR3 protein results from TCRdb running MiXCR on the UMI-ligation and nested PCR reads. The table lists about 90,000 distinct CDR3 sequences, around 6.5% of them singletons.

V gene TRBV30 combines with J gene TRBJ2-3; D gene ambiguous. The clonotype was recovered from a human donor in good health. The sequenced sample was central memory CD4+ T cells from blood. The CDR3, as DNA: TGTGCCTGGAAGCCCTCCACAGATACGCAGTATTTT. Amino acid sequence: CAWKPSTDTQYF.